The 7 T cell receptor beta chains given below trace back to one sample, sequenced in a study of T cell repertoires in cytomegalovirus infection. No antigen has been assigned to these receptors. TCRdb redid the calling of the reads with MiXCR, one entry per CDR3 protein. The sample lists around 900,000 distinct CDR3 sequences, about a third occurring once. Material: cultured CD8+ T cells from PBMCs, obtained from culture after CMV antigen stimulation. These receptors all come from a human donor in good health (CMV status not recorded). Some clones in this sample may be carry-over from other donors' samples.

The chain carries TRBV6-5 and TRBJ2-1; D assignment may be TRBD1 or TRBD2 (5 bases each). The V end lost 1 base, the J end lost 4 bases, and 11 bases lay between the germline ends. Germline CDR1 is MNHEY and CDR2 is SVGAGI. The CDR3 is 15 residues long. The CDR3, as DNA: TGTGCCAGCAGTTACTACGGGACCGAGTACAATGAGCAGTTCTTC. Protein sequence: CASSYYGTEYNEQFF.

DNA of the CDR3: TGTGCCAGCAGTCCCTACTGGGACGGTGGGGGGGAGACCCAGTACTTC. As protein: CASSPYWDGGGETQYF. The V call is TRBV28, the J call TRBJ2-5; the D gene is possibly TRBD2 (6 bases). Germline lookup yields CDR1 MDHEN and CDR2 SYDVKM. The CDR3 is 16 amino acids. V lost 5 bases, J lost 5 bases, and 21 bases lay in between.

The sample holds a few counts of this clonotype. J is TRBJ1-2 and V is TRBV7-9; 7 bases are shared with TRBD1. This CDR3 spans 13 amino acids. J lost 6 bases, V lost 4 bases, and 5 bases had no gene match. The germline V gene encodes CDR1 SEHNR and CDR2 FQNEAQ (reference sequence). The chain's CDR3 is CASSSQGMHGYTF. In DNA, the CDR3 is TGTGCCAGCAGCTCACAGGGGATGCATGGCTACACCTTC. Complete variable domain (other parts from reference TRBV7-9 and TRBJ1-2): DTGVSQNPRHKITKRGQNVTFRCDPISEHNRLYWYRQTLGQGPEFLTYFQNEAQLEKSRLLSDRFSAERPKGSFSTLEIQRTEQGDSAMYLCASSSQGMHGYTFGSGTRLTVV.

This clonotype was counted between two and nine times. The chain has TRBV12-3 or TRBV12-4 and TRBJ2-2; D is unclear. The CDR3 runs 16 residues. V was pared by 6 bases and J by 1 base, with 15 bases between. CDR3 region: CASSLKGRQNTGELFF. The CDR3 nucleotides read TGTGCCAGCAGCCTTAAGGGCCGTCAGAACACCGGGGAGCTGTTTTTT.

In nucleotides, the CDR3 is TGTGCCAGCAGCGCCGCTCGGACAGGGCGGGAAGATACGCAGTATTTT. Translation: CASSAARTGREDTQYF. V usage is TRBV9 and J usage is TRBJ2-3, with 8 bases matching TRBD1. The CDR3 length is 16 residues. Germline V gene data show CDR1 as SGDLS and CDR2 as YYNGEE. Trimming took 3 bases from V and 5 from J; bases not matched to a gene: 11.

This clonotype was observed a handful of times. The chain joins TRBV25-1 to TRBJ2-1; 7 bases agree with TRBD1. Germline V gives CDR1 MGHDK, CDR2 SYGVNS. V lost 4 bases and J lost 10; bases outside the gene matches: 10. This CDR3 has 14 residues. The CDR3 reads CASSGGQRDREQFF. DNA of the CDR3: TGTGCCAGCAGTGGGGGACAGCGCGATAGGGAGCAGTTCTTC.

This clonotype was counted between two and nine times. The rearrangement links TRBV19 to TRBJ1-1; D possibly corresponds to TRBD1 (6 bases). V was shortened by 6 bases and J by 5 bases, with 19 bases between the two germline ends. The CDR3 is 15 residues long. Germline loops: CDR1 LNHDA, CDR2 SQIVND (reference sequence). The CDR3 DNA reads as TGTGCCAGTAGAAACAGGGTTACGGACGGGACTGAAGCTTTCTTT. It yields the protein CASRNRVTDGTEAFF.